This TCR beta chain emerged from a study of CXCR3-negative and CXCR3-positive naive CD8 T cells. Findings of the study overall: Unlike memory cells, which differed, naive CXCR3-negative and CXCR3-positive cells had similar TRBV-TRBJ usage. TRB CDR3s of CXCR3-positive naive cells were more hydrophobic than those of CXCR3-negative naive cells. Fresh PBMCs served for most assays, and CXCR3 expression fell partially after cryopreservation.

UMI-labeled 5' RACE yielded the TRB cDNA libraries. From the 5' RACE reads, TCRdb lists one entry per CDR3 protein and no DNA. This sample's clone table lists some 150,000 distinct CDR3 sequences. The CDR3 has 14 residues. Details on this clonotype: The target antigen is unknown.

J is TRBJ2-7 and V is TRBV12-3 or TRBV12-4. This TCR came from a human donor in good health. Some clones in this sample may be carry-over from other donors' samples. The sample comprised naive CXCR3+ CD8+ T cells from blood. Subset indicated: CD45RO-CCR7+CD27+CD95- naive CD8+ T cells expressing CXCR3 (TNR3+). The CDR3 sequence: CASSLLLDPYEQYF.